Presented here are 26 T cell receptor beta chains from one specimen sequenced in a study of T cells after yellow fever vaccination. Via MiXCR, TCRdb re-called the 5' RACE reads, giving one row per CDR3 protein. This sample has a few hundred thousand distinct CDR3 sequences, with roughly 4.3% found just once. Sequenced material: PBMCs, taken 5 days after the yellow fever booster vaccination. The receptors originated from a man aged 18 to 29 who received the YFV17D yellow fever vaccine.

This clonotype has a count of ten or more. J is TRBJ1-1 and V is TRBV9; D remains unclear. The CDR3 sequence is 15 residues long. The V gene's germline CDR1 is SGDLS and CDR2 YYNGEE. The ends were cut back, 1 base at V and 0 bases at J, with 10 bases in the middle. The DNA of the CDR3 is TGTGCCAGCAGCGTAACCCCCGACATGAACACTGAAGCTTTCTTT. The encoded protein is CASSVTPDMNTEAFF.

The CDR3: CASSLGQVMRYTEAFF. The CDR3 DNA is TGCGCCAGCAGCTTGGGACAGGTTATGAGGTACACTGAAGCTTTCTTT. The chain links TRBV5-1 to TRBJ1-1; D might be TRBD1 (6 bases). Germline-derived CDR1 and CDR2 are SGHRS and YFSETQ. The CDR3 consists of 16 residues. V dropped 0 bases and J dropped 3 bases, with 15 bases sitting between them.

At least ten counts were recorded for this clonotype. This rearrangement joins TRBV4-3 to TRBJ1-5; 7 positions match TRBD1. The CDR3 extends over 14 amino acids. The germline gives CDR1 LGHNA, CDR2 YSLEER. V was pared by 3 bases and J by 7 bases, with 6 bases of the junction left unmatched. The CDR3 bases are TGCGCCAGCAGCCAGACTGACAGGGACCAGCCCCAGCATTTT. It translates to CASSQTDRDQPQHF.

The chain combines TRBV7-2 with TRBJ2-5; TRBD2 might be the D (6 bases). This CDR3 has 13 amino acids. Between the trimmed V and J ends, which lost 5 bases and 7 bases, there was a span of 14 bases. Germline-derived CDR1 and CDR2 are SGHTA and FQGNSA. As DNA, the CDR3 is TGTGCCAGCAGCCGGGACTCCTCGGGGACCCAGTACTTC. As protein: CASSRDSSGTQYF. Complete variable domain (other parts from reference TRBV7-2 and TRBJ2-5): GAGVSQSPSNKVTEKGKDVELRCDPISGHTALYWYRQSLGQGLEFLIYFQGNSAPDKSGLPSDRFSAERTGGSVSTLTIQRTQQEDSAVYLCASSRDSSGTQYFGPGTRLLVL.

This clonotype has only a few counts. The rearrangement uses TRBV6-6 and TRBJ1-4; D not resolved. The V end was cut by 8 bases, the J end by 4 bases, with 14 bases between. This CDR3 comprises 14 residues. In germline, CDR1 is MNHNY, CDR2 SVGAGI (reference sequence). CDR3 nucleotides: TGTGCCAGCGGCCACTCGATGTTTAATGAAAAACTGTTTTTT. Amino acid sequence: CASGHSMFNEKLFF.

This clonotype was seen at least ten times. This sequence joins TRBV20-1 and TRBJ2-4; unclear D gene. V gave up 3 bases and J gave up 0 bases, with 6 bases separating them. The germline gives CDR1 DFQATT, CDR2 SNEGSKA (reference sequence). This CDR3 has 13 residues. CDR3 bases: TGCAGTGCTAGTCAGTTAGCCAAAAACATTCAGTACTTC. This sequence encodes CSASQLAKNIQYF.

This clonotype was found a few times. The chain is built from TRBV27 and TRBJ2-7, with 8 bases that match TRBD1. V dropped 7 bases and J dropped 8; count of bases not matched to a gene: 10. CDR3 length: 13 amino acids. Per the germline V gene, CDR1 is MNHEY and CDR2 is SMNVEV (reference sequence). This chain's CDR3 is CASKFGQGSQQYF. The CDR3 DNA is TGTGCCAGCAAGTTCGGACAGGGCTCGCAGCAGTACTTC.

This clonotype came up a few times. The chain recombines TRBV28 with TRBJ1-1, with unresolved D. V lost 5 bases and J 3 bases, leaving 4 bases between the germline ends. Germline CDR1 MDHEN, CDR2 SYDVKM. CDR3 length equals 11 residues. The CDR3 loop is CASSPHTEAFF. The CDR3 nucleotides are TGTGCCAGCAGTCCCCACACTGAAGCTTTCTTT.

This rearrangement joins TRBV28 to TRBJ1-2, with 8 bases that match TRBD1. From germline, CDR1 is MDHEN and CDR2 SYDVKM. The CDR3 is 14 amino acids. V dropped 3 bases and J dropped 7; count of bases not matched to a gene: 7. CDR3 DNA: TGTGCCAGCAGTTTGCAAAGGACAGGGTTTGGCTACACCTTC. The encoded protein is CASSLQRTGFGYTF.

The gene calls are TRBV7-9 and TRBJ2-2; TRBD2 agrees at 9 bases. CDR3 length: 16 amino acids. Losses at the gene ends were 4 bases for V and 3 bases for J; bases not matched to a gene: 6. Germline CDR1 is SEHNR and CDR2 is FQNEAQ (reference sequence). This CDR3 reads CASSSSRGGHTGELFF. The CDR3 nucleotides read TGTGCCAGCAGCTCCTCGCGGGGGGGCCACACCGGGGAGCTGTTTTTT.

The chain joins TRBV7-2 to TRBJ2-5; D is uncertain. The germline V and J ends were trimmed by 1 base and 0 bases, with 6 bases remaining between them. The length of the CDR3 is 14 residues. CDR1 is SGHTA, CDR2 FQGNSA, per germline. CDR3 sequence reads: CASSLVLDQETQYF. The DNA for the CDR3 is TGTGCCAGCAGCTTAGTCCTCGACCAAGAGACCCAGTACTTC.

There are many counts of this clonotype. The V gene is TRBV12-3 or TRBV12-4, the J gene TRBJ1-5; D is uncertain. The CDR3 sequence is 14 residues long. V lost 7 bases and J lost 1, with 11 bases in between. The CDR3 DNA sequence: TGTGCCAGCACCGCCCAAGGAAGCAATCAGCCCCAGCATTTT. It specifies CASTAQGSNQPQHF.

The CDR3 loop reads CASSTQRGGPGPTQYF. CDR3 nucleotides: TGTGCCAGCAGTACCCAGCGGGGGGGGCCCGGGCCGACCCAGTACTTC. This rearrangement joins TRBV6-5 to TRBJ2-5; 10 nucleotides line up with TRBD2. V lost 5 bases to trimming and J lost 7 bases; unmatched junction nucleotides: 13. Germline V gene sequence: CDR1 MNHEY, CDR2 SVGAGI. The CDR3 covers 16 residues.

This clonotype came up many times. The rearrangement joins TRBV25-1 to TRBJ2-1, with D perhaps matching TRBD1 (6 bases). The CDR3 is 19 residues long. Trimming removed 4 bases at V and 0 bases at J, with 22 bases between. CDR1 and CDR2 (germline): MGHDK, SYGVNS. CDR3 sequence (DNA): TGTGCCAGCAGTGCTCCCAGGGGCCCTACCCCAGGCTCCTACAATGAGCAGTTCTTC. Translated, it gives CASSAPRGPTPGSYNEQFF.

In this sample, this clonotype turned up a few times. CDR3 protein: CASSLSTGTNEKLFF. In DNA form, the CDR3 reads TGCGCCAGCAGCTTGAGTACGGGGACTAATGAAAAACTGTTTTTT. V is TRBV5-1 and J is TRBJ1-4; D is ambiguous. The CDR3 loop spans 15 amino acids. V was cut by 1 base and J by 2 bases, with 9 bases left in between. From germline, CDR1 is SGHRS and CDR2 YFSETQ.

This clonotype was detected a few times. The CDR3, as DNA: TGTGCCAGCAGCGTCGGACAGGGGGGGTACAATGAGCAGTTCTTC. It is translated as CASSVGQGGYNEQFF. The rearrangement links TRBV7-2 to TRBJ2-1; 10 positions agree with TRBD1. Trimming took 5 bases from V and 4 from J; bases not matched to a gene: 5. CDR1 and CDR2 (germline): SGHTA, FQGNSA. The CDR3 consists of 15 residues.

The rearrangement joins TRBV29-1 to TRBJ1-5; TRBD1 might be the D (5 bases). Germline CDR1 SQVTM, CDR2 ANQGSEA. The CDR3 consists of 12 residues. Trimming took off 6 bases at V and 7 bases at J, with 13 bases between the two ends. CDR3 in amino acids: CSVGDLGQPQHF. As DNA, the CDR3 is TGCAGCGTCGGGGACTTGGGGCAGCCCCAGCATTTT.

This clonotype was detected ten times or more. V and J are TRBV4-1 and TRBJ2-3; 10 bases are shared with TRBD2. The CDR3 spans 19 residues. CDR1 and CDR2 from the germline V gene are MGHRA and YSYEKL. J was trimmed by 1 base and V by 5 bases; bases with no gene match: 15. The CDR3 loop is CASSFRAGPGTSGTDTQYF. The CDR3 region has the DNA TGCGCCAGCAGCTTCCGGGCAGGGCCCGGGACTAGCGGCACAGATACGCAGTATTTT.

This clonotype was observed a handful of times. This sequence joins TRBV20-1 and TRBJ2-1, with D perhaps TRBD1 (6 bases). This CDR3 region has 14 residues. V gave up 5 bases and J gave up 3 bases, with 14 bases separating them. CDR1 is DFQATT, CDR2 SNEGSKA, per germline (reference sequence). DNA for the CDR3: TGCAGTGCTGTCCTGGACAGCTACTACAATGAGCAGTTCTTC. The encoded protein is CSAVLDSYYNEQFF.

This clonotype was counted between two and nine times. The chain employs TRBV6-6 and TRBJ1-2; D possibly corresponds to TRBD1 (5 bases). With 2 bases removed from V and 8 bases from J, the gap between germline ends came to 21 bases. The germline gives CDR1 MNHNY, CDR2 SVGAGI (reference sequence). The CDR3 consists of 16 residues. The CDR3 region is CASSYLPRDGGSGYTF. CDR3 coding DNA: TGTGCCAGCAGTTACCTACCTAGGGACGGAGGCTCGGGCTACACCTTC.

This clonotype was detected a few times. This chain links TRBV6-5 with TRBJ1-2, with a tentative D call TRBD1 (6 bases). Trimming removed 0 bases at V and 5 bases at J, with 13 bases between. This CDR3 has 15 amino acids. Per the germline V gene, CDR1 is MNHEY and CDR2 is SVGAGI. The CDR3 DNA reads TGTGCCAGCAGTTACTCCGACAGGTTCCGATATGGCTACACCTTC. Protein product: CASSYSDRFRYGYTF.

Concerning this clonotype: Possible read error: a much larger clone is one base away. V and J are TRBV4-1 and TRBJ2-4; 10 bases agree with TRBD2. From germline, CDR1 is MGHRA and CDR2 YSYEKL. With 1 base clipped from V and 3 bases from J, the junction kept 3 bases outside the gene matches. The CDR3 sequence is 16 residues long. For the CDR3, the DNA is TGCGCCAGCAGCCAAGGGCTAGCGGGAGACAAAAACATTCAGTACTTC. Protein: CASSQGLAGDKNIQYF.

This clonotype was seen ten or more times. CDR3 region: CAISVRGEGEQYV. The CDR3 bases are TGTGCCATCAGTGTTCGGGGGGAGGGCGAGCAGTACGTC. V usage is TRBV10-3 and J usage is TRBJ2-7; 7 bases match TRBD2. This CDR3 contains 13 residues. CDR1 and CDR2 from the germline V gene are ENHRY and SYGVKD. J lost 6 bases, V lost 4 bases, and 6 bases had no gene match.

This chain links TRBV7-8 with TRBJ1-2, with 7 nucleotides matching TRBD1. Trimming took 5 bases from V and 8 from J; bases not matched to a gene: 17. The germline CDR1 and CDR2 sequences are SGHVS and FQNEAQ. This CDR3 contains 16 residues. The CDR3 protein is CASSPRVLEGAWGYTF. The CDR3 DNA reads TGTGCCAGCAGCCCTCGAGTCTTGGAGGGGGCTTGGGGCTACACCTTC.

The sample holds a few counts of this clonotype. The rearrangement links TRBV2 to TRBJ1-5; 7 nucleotides line up with TRBD1. Looked up from germline, CDR1 is SNHLY and CDR2 is FYNNEI. This CDR3 has 15 residues. V shed 6 bases, J shed 7 bases, and the junction held 12 bases outside the gene matches. The chain's CDR3 is CASSAYSGGVQPQHF. The CDR3 DNA follows: TGTGCCAGCAGCGCCTATTCAGGGGGGGTCCAGCCCCAGCATTTT.

This clonotype showed up many times. The chain links TRBV7-9 to TRBJ2-2, with 8 bases matching TRBD1. V was pared by 3 bases and J by 7 bases, with 4 bases of the junction left unmatched. CDR3 length equals 14 residues. The germline CDR1 and CDR2 sequences are SEHNR and FQNEAQ (reference sequence). CDR3 in DNA: TGTGCCAGCAGCTTGGACAGGGATCACGGGGAGCTGTTTTTT. Amino acid sequence: CASSLDRDHGELFF.